A single sample gave rise to the 25 T cell receptor beta chains below, sequenced in a study of blood T cell repertoires in COVID-19. Using immunoSEQ multiplex PCR, the repertoire was profiled, and TCRdb retains in-frame clones only, with some absent. This sample carries about 140,000 clones, roughly four fifths of them seen once, and the ten largest clones take approximately 9%. The specimen sequenced was peripheral blood. Source of these receptors: a woman between 45 and 65 years old with active or convalescent COVID-19.

The chain has TRBV3-1 (or the pseudogene TRBV3-2) and TRBJ2-3; 12 bases are a match to TRBD2. V lost 1 base, J lost 6 bases, and 8 bases stayed unmatched. In germline, CDR1 is LGHDT, CDR2 YNNKEL (reference sequence). The CDR3 runs to 17 residues. The CDR3 DNA follows: TGTGCCAGCAGCCAAGGCCCTAGCGGGGGGGCCGGGGATACGCAGTATTTT. It specifies CASSQGPSGGAGDTQYF.

V and J are TRBV4-3 and TRBJ1-2, with TRBD1 identical over 7 bases. V gave up 3 bases and J gave up 6 bases; unmatched junction bases: 7. CDR3 length equals 14 residues. Germline V CDR1 and CDR2: LGHNA, YSLEER. The DNA for the CDR3 is TGCGCCAGCAGCCACCTCGACAGGGTGGATGGCTACACCTTC. This translates into CASSHLDRVDGYTF.

The CDR3 spells CASSSGLAGAFDEQFF. CDR3 nucleotides: TGCGCCAGCAGCTCGGGACTAGCGGGAGCATTCGATGAGCAGTTCTTC. The V and J genes are TRBV5-1 and TRBJ2-1, with 14 bases aligning to TRBD2. Looked up from germline, CDR1 is SGHRS and CDR2 is YFSETQ. This CDR3 has 16 residues. The J segment lost 8 bases and the V segment lost 3 bases, leaving 7 bases of the junction unmatched.

Many counts were recorded for this clone. The chain employs TRBV6-2 or TRBV6-3 and TRBJ1-2, with D perhaps matching TRBD1 (5 bases). Trimming removed 4 bases from V and 4 bases from J, with 10 bases in between. Germline lookup yields CDR1 MNHEY and CDR2 SVGEGT. The CDR3 runs to 13 residues. CDR3 DNA: TGTGCCAGCAGTTTATCAGGGTCCTATGGCTACACCTTC. This encodes CASSLSGSYGYTF.

The rearrangement links TRBV19 to TRBJ2-1; no firm D call. The CDR3 has 14 residues. V was shortened by 4 bases and J by 7 bases, with 14 bases between the two germline ends. The germline V gene has CDR1 LNHDA and CDR2 SQIVND (reference sequence). DNA of the CDR3: TGTGCCAGTAGTACCCTATCCGGGTTAAATGAGCAGTTCTTC. Protein product: CASSTLSGLNEQFF. The full variable domain, with the rest looked up from reference TRBV19 and TRBJ2-1, is DGGITQSPKYLFRKEGQNVTLSCEQNLNHDAMYWYRQDPGQGLRLIYYSQIVNDFQKGDIAEGYSVSREKKESFPLTVTSAQKNPTAFYLCASSTLSGLNEQFFGPGTRLTVL.

The rearrangement joins TRBV6-5 to TRBJ2-3, with TRBD2 matching 9 bases. The CDR3 runs 14 residues. Germline V gives CDR1 MNHEY, CDR2 SVGAGI. The J segment lost 3 bases and the V segment lost 3 bases, leaving 1 base of the junction unmatched. DNA for the CDR3: TGTGCCAGCAGTTATGCGGGGGGGACAGATACGCAGTATTTT. It specifies CASSYAGGTDTQYF.

The rearrangement links TRBV20-1 to TRBJ1-1; no clear D. The CDR3 totals 11 residues. Germline V gene lookup returns CDR1 DFQATT and CDR2 SNEGSKA (reference sequence). The V gene lost 0 bases and the J gene lost 14 bases, with 13 bases spanning the gap. CDR3 region: CSARERIGGFF. The DNA for the CDR3 is TGCAGTGCTAGAGAGAGGATCGGCGGGTTCTTT.

The chain couples TRBV10-3 to TRBJ2-3; tentative D call: TRBD1 (6 bases). Looked up from germline, CDR1 is ENHRY and CDR2 is SYGVKD. The CDR3 length is 13 residues. V lost 7 bases, J lost 4 bases, and 12 bases lay in between. As DNA, the CDR3 is TGTGCCATCAATACAGGGATTTCAGATACGCAGTATTTT. Protein: CAINTGISDTQYF.

V gene TRBV28 combines with J gene TRBJ2-7; TRBD2 agrees at 13 bases. The germline gives CDR1 MDHEN, CDR2 SYDVKM. Unmatched junction bases numbered 8, after V lost 1 base and J lost 5 bases. The CDR3 covers 17 residues. CDR3 DNA: TGTGCCAGCAGTTTATTCGCTGGACTAGCGGGAGCCCACGAGCAGTACTTC. Its translation: CASSLFAGLAGAHEQYF.

This sequence joins TRBV3-1 (or the pseudogene TRBV3-2) and TRBJ2-1, with TRBD2 matching 8 bases. The CDR3 is 17 amino acids. Germline CDR1 LGHDT, CDR2 YNNKEL (reference sequence). J lost 1 base, V lost 1 base, and 6 bases had no gene match. As DNA, the CDR3 is TGTGCCAGCAGCCAAGCAGCGGGACTAGGGTCCTACAATGAGCAGTTCTTC. It is translated as CASSQAAGLGSYNEQFF.

This sequence joins TRBV6-2 or TRBV6-3 and TRBJ2-4, with unresolved D. CDR1 is MNHEY, CDR2 SVGEGT, per germline. There are 17 residues in the CDR3. V was cut by 6 bases and J by 0 bases, with 18 bases left in between. The CDR3: CASSNTWNGQAKNIQYF. The CDR3, as DNA: TGTGCCAGCAGCAACACGTGGAATGGGCAAGCCAAAAACATTCAGTACTTC.

The chain recombines TRBV19 with TRBJ1-6; tentatively, D is TRBD1 (6 bases). Germline-derived CDR1 and CDR2 are LNHDA and SQIVND (reference sequence). V dropped 6 bases and J dropped 7 bases, with 13 bases sitting between them. The CDR3 contains 14 residues. The CDR3 reads CASRSRDNNSPLHF. The CDR3 DNA reads TGTGCCAGTAGATCACGGGACAACAATTCACCCCTCCACTTT.

This chain links TRBV7-2 with TRBJ2-7, with 10 positions matching TRBD2. Germline CDR1 is SGHTA and CDR2 is FQGNSA. The junction had 3 bases not matched to a gene; V was cut back by 2 bases and J by 2 bases. The CDR3 spans 15 residues. CDR3 region: CASSLKTSGTYEQYF. The CDR3 coding sequence is TGTGCCAGCAGCTTAAAAACTAGCGGGACCTACGAGCAGTACTTC.

This clone was detected a few times. The chain recombines TRBV7-2 with TRBJ1-4; no clear D. Germline V CDR1 and CDR2: SGHTA, FQGNSA. V shed 0 bases and J shed 0 bases, with 8 bases lying between them. The CDR3 consists of 16 residues. The CDR3 spells CASSLARVATNEKLFF. The CDR3 DNA sequence: TGTGCCAGCAGCTTAGCGCGGGTGGCAACTAATGAAAAACTGTTTTTT. Using reference TRBV7-2 and TRBJ1-4 for the parts outside the CDR3, the full variable domain is GAGVSQSPSNKVTEKGKDVELRCDPISGHTALYWYRQSLGQGLEFLIYFQGNSAPDKSGLPSDRFSAERTGGSVSTLTIQRTQQEDSAVYLCASSLARVATNEKLFFGSGTQLSVL.

This rearrangement joins TRBV19 to TRBJ2-7; 7 nucleotides agree with TRBD1. The CDR3 runs to 14 residues. In germline, CDR1 is LNHDA, CDR2 SQIVND (reference sequence). Trimming took 2 bases from V and 5 from J; bases not matched to a gene: 6. CDR3 region: CASSITNRGNEQYF. For the CDR3, the DNA is TGTGCCAGTAGTATAACCAACAGGGGCAACGAGCAGTACTTC.

This chain joins TRBV30 and TRBJ2-1; 15 nucleotides line up with TRBD2. The V segment lost 0 bases and the J segment 7 bases; nucleotides outside the gene matches: 13. CDR1 is GTSNPN and CDR2 is SVGIG in the germline V gene (reference sequence). The CDR3 has 19 residues. CDR3 DNA: TGTGCCTGGAGTGTACAAAGGACTAGCGGGAGGGGGCATGTGAATGAGCAGTTCTTC. Translated, it gives CAWSVQRTSGRGHVNEQFF.

The V gene is TRBV9, the J gene TRBJ2-3, with 8 positions matching TRBD2. V lost 4 bases, J lost 14 bases, and 18 bases stayed unmatched. The CDR3 totals 15 residues. Germline V CDR1 and CDR2: SGDLS, YYNGEE. The CDR3, as DNA: TGTGCCAGCAGCCACCGAGGGGATAGCGGGGCACTGGCGTATTTT. Protein sequence: CASSHRGDSGALAYF. Using reference TRBV9 and TRBJ2-3 for the parts outside the CDR3, the full variable domain is DSGVTQTPKHLITATGQRVTLRCSPRSGDLSVYWYQQSLDQGLQFLIQYYNGEERAKGNILERFSAQQFPDLHSELNLSSLELGDSALYFCASSHRGDSGALAYFGPGTRLTVL.

The chain joins TRBV18 to TRBJ1-2; TRBD1 agrees at 7 bases. The V and J ends lost 5 bases and 13 bases, in that order; junction bases with no gene match: 13. Per the germline V gene, CDR1 is KGHSH and CDR2 is LQKENI. There are 13 residues in the CDR3. The chain's CDR3 is CASSGTDYALLTF. The CDR3 coding sequence is TGTGCCAGCTCAGGGACAGACTACGCTCTACTCACCTTC.

There are a few counts of this clone. This chain links TRBV5-4 with TRBJ2-1, with a tentative D call TRBD2 (7 bases). Germline V gene data show CDR1 as SGHNT and CDR2 as YYREEE (reference sequence). CDR3 length: 17 residues. V lost 3 bases and J 8 bases, leaving 24 bases between the germline ends. The CDR3 sequence is CASSSDGGPRGMDEQFF. In DNA, the CDR3 is TGTGCCAGCAGCTCAGACGGGGGGCCCCGGGGTATGGATGAGCAGTTCTTC.

The chain joins TRBV4-2 to TRBJ2-1; 14 bases match TRBD2. Losses at the gene ends were 1 base for V and 15 bases for J; bases not matched to a gene: 11. Germline V gene lookup returns CDR1 LGHNA and CDR2 YNFKEQ. The CDR3 contains 16 residues. CDR3 sequence reads: CASSQVGTSGRGRMFF. In DNA, the CDR3 is TGTGCCAGCAGCCAAGTAGGGACTAGCGGGAGAGGGAGGATGTTCTTC.

This clone was observed a few times. The rearrangement uses TRBV24-1 and TRBJ2-1, with TRBD1 matching 7 bases. From germline, CDR1 is KGHDR and CDR2 SFDVKD. The CDR3 is 17 residues long. Trimming removed 7 bases from V and 0 bases from J; junction bases left unmatched: 11. CDR3 amino acids: CATSRSTGPSSYNEQFF. In nucleotides, the CDR3 is TGTGCCACCAGCCGATCGACAGGGCCTAGCTCCTACAATGAGCAGTTCTTC.

As regards this clone: Within the sample, other DNA sequences also encode this same CDR3. The chain has TRBV7-2 and TRBJ1-1; D is perhaps TRBD1 (5 bases). CDR3 size: 13 residues. Germline-derived CDR1 and CDR2 are SGHTA and FQGNSA. Between the trimmed V and J ends, which lost 3 bases and 4 bases, there was a span of 9 bases. The CDR3 region has the DNA TGTGCCAGCAGCTTGGGGGGTGGCACTGAAGCTTTCTTT. It is translated as CASSLGGGTEAFF.

This rearrangement joins TRBV28 to TRBJ1-2; 8 positions match TRBD1. The trim removed 4 bases at V and 4 bases at J, leaving 11 bases unmatched. CDR1 and CDR2 (germline): MDHEN, SYDVKM. CDR3 size: 16 residues. This CDR3 reads CASSSTGEVTFYGYTF. CDR3 DNA: TGTGCCAGCAGTTCGACAGGGGAGGTTACTTTCTATGGCTACACCTTC.

This clone came up once. The chain couples TRBV23-1 to TRBJ1-5; D might be TRBD1 (5 bases). TRBV23-1 counts as an open reading frame of uncertain function. V was trimmed by 9 bases and J by 1 base, leaving 13 bases between them. The CDR3 is 14 residues long. For the CDR3, the DNA is TGCGCCAGGACTTGGGGGAGGAGCAATCAGCCCCAGCATTTT. Its translation: CARTWGRSNQPQHF.

The genes are TRBV18 and TRBJ2-7; 9 nucleotides match TRBD2. The CDR3 sequence is 15 residues long. V was clipped by 3 bases and J by 0 bases; unmatched bases: 3. The germline CDR1 and CDR2 sequences are KGHSH and LQKENI. The CDR3 is CASSPERGVSYEQYF. The CDR3 bases are TGTGCCAGCTCACCCGAGCGGGGGGTCTCCTACGAGCAGTACTTC.